The T cell receptor beta chain under discussion was sequenced for a study of regulatory T cells in long-lasting Graves disease. Trimming took off 1 base at V and 10 bases at J, with 12 bases between the two ends. The CDR3 is 13 residues long. Germline V lookup: CDR1 SGHRS, CDR2 YFSETQ. As for this clonotype: The target antigen is unknown.

Arm-PCR of CDR3 regions and iRepertoire HTBI primers were the basis on which TCR beta libraries were built. MiXCR, run by TCRdb on the multiplex PCR reads, gives a single entry per CDR3 protein. Of 310,000 or so distinct CDR3 sequences detected, more than 20% appear once; the ten largest clones hold roughly 56%. As to time point: persistent/refractory GD, antithyroid drugs over 5 years with positive TRAb. PBMCs provided the RNA from which the TCR library was made. Findings of the study overall: Since the sample size was small, accuracy may have been reduced.

This clonotype was obtained from a female donor with Graves disease. This specimen was peripheral blood mononuclear cells (PBMCs), taken when the disease was refractory, from a patient treated with antithyroid drugs. The chain carries TRBV5-1 and TRBJ2-1; D gene uncertain. CDR3 in DNA: TGCGCCAGCAGCTTGAAGGGTGGCGGCGAGCAGTTCTTC. Its translation: CASSLKGGGEQFF.